This T cell receptor beta chain was sequenced for a study of OX40 agonist ivuxolimab in advanced cancers. Using immunoSEQ multiplex PCR, the repertoire was profiled, and TCRdb retains in-frame clones only, with some absent. The sample consists of about 82,000 clones, roughly 90% of them appearing once. CDR1 and CDR2 from the germline V gene are SNHLY and FYNNEI. The V and J ends lost 1 base and 6 bases respectively, with 8 bases between them. The CDR3 has 13 residues. The chain joins TRBV2 to TRBJ2-3; the D gene is possibly TRBD1 (6 bases). The starting material was CD4+ or CD8+ T cells sorted from blood, obtained in a trial of the OX40 agonist ivuxolimab. The sequence was collected from an adult with an advanced solid tumor such as melanoma, head and neck, liver or kidney cancer. DNA for the CDR3: TGTGCCAGCAGTGAAGTTAGGGGGGATACGCAGTATTTT. This translates into CASSEVRGDTQYF. Combining the CDR3 with reference TRBV2 and TRBJ2-3 gives the whole variable domain EPEVTQTPSHQVTQMGQEVILRCVPISNHLYFYWYRQILGQKVEFLVSFYNNEISEKSEIFDDQFSVERPDGSNFTLKIRSTKLEDSAMYFCASSEVRGDTQYFGPGTRLTVL.